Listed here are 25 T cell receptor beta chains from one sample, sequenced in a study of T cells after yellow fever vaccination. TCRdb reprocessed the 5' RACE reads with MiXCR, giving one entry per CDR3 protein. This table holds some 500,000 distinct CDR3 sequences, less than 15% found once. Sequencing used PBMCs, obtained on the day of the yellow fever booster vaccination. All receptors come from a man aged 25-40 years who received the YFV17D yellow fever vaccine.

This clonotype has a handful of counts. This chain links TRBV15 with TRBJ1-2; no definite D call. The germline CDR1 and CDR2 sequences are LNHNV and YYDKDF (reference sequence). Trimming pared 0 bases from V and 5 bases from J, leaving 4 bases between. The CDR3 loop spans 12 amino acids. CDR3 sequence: CATSRDEYGYTF. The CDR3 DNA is TGTGCCACCAGCAGAGATGAGTATGGCTACACCTTC.

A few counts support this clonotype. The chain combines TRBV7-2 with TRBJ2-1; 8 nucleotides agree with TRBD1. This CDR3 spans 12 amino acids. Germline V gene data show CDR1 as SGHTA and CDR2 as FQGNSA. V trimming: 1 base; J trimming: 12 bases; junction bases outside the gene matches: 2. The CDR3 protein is CASSLDGQGQFF. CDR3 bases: TGTGCCAGCAGCTTAGACGGACAGGGGCAGTTCTTC.

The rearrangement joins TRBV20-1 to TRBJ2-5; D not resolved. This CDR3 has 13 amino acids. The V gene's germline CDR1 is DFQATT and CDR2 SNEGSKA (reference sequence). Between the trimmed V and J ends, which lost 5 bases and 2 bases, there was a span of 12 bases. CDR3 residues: CSAPSTTQETQYF. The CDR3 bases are TGCAGTGCTCCCTCCACTACACAAGAGACCCAGTACTTC.

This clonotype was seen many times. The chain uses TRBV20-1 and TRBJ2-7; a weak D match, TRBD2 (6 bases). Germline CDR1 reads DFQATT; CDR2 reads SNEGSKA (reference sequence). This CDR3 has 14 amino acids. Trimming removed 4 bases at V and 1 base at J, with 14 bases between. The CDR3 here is CSAKDGSTSYEQYF. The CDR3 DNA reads TGCAGTGCTAAGGACGGGAGCACTTCCTACGAGCAGTACTTC.

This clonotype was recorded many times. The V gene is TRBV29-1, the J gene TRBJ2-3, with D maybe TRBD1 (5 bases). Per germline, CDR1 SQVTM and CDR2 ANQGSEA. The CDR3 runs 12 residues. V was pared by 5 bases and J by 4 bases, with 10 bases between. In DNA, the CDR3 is TGCAGCGTTATTCAACAGGCAGATACGCAGTATTTT. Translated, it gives CSVIQQADTQYF.

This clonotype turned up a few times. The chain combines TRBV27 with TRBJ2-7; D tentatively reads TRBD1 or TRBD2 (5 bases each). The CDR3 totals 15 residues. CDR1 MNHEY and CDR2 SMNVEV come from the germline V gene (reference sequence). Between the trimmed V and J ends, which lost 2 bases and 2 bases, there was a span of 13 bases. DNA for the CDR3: TGTGCCAGCAGTTTACGACCGGGACGCGCCTACGAGCAGTACTTC. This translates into CASSLRPGRAYEQYF.

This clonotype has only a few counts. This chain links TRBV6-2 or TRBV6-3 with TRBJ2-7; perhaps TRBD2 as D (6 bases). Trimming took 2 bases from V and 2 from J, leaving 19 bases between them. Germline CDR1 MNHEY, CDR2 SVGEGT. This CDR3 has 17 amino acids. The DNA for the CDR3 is TGTGCCAGCAGTTACCAGGACTACAGTATGGGGCCCTACGAGCAGTACTTC. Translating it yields CASSYQDYSMGPYEQYF.

The CDR3 sequence is CASRPSGNYEQYF. CDR3 in DNA: TGTGCCAGCAGACCTAGCGGTAACTACGAGCAGTACTTC. The rearrangement links TRBV12-3 or TRBV12-4 to TRBJ2-7, with TRBD2 matching over 7 bases. This CDR3 region has 13 residues. With 6 bases clipped from V and 3 bases from J, the junction kept 5 bases outside the gene matches.

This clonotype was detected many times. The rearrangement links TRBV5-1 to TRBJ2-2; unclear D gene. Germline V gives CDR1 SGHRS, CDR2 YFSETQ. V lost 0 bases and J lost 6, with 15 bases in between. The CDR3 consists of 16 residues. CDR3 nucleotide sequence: TGCGCCAGCAGCTTGGAGGCAGCTGGCTGGGCCGGGGAGCTGTTTTTT. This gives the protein CASSLEAAGWAGELFF.

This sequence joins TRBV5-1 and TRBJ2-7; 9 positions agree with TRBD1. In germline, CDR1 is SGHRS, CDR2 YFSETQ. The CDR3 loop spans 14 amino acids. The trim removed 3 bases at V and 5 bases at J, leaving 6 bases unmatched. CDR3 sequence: CASSSGTGTHEQYF. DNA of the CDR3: TGCGCCAGCAGCTCCGGGACAGGGACCCACGAGCAGTACTTC. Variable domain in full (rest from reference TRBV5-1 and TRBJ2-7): KAGVTQTPRYLIKTRGQQVTLSCSPISGHRSVSWYQQTPGQGLQFLFEYFSETQRNKGNFPGRFSGRQFSNSRSEMNVSTLELGDSALYLCASSSGTGTHEQYFGPGTRLTVT.

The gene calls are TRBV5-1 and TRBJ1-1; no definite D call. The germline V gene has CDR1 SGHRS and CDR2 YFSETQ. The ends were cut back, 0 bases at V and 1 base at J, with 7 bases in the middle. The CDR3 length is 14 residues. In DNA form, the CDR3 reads TGCGCCAGCAGCTTGGTCCCCCCGAACACTGAAGCTTTCTTT. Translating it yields CASSLVPPNTEAFF.

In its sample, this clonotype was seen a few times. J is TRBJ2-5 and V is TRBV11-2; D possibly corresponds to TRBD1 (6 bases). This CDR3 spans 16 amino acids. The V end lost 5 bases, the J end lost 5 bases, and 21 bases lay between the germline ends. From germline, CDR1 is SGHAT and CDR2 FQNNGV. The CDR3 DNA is TGTGCCAGCAGCCCCCCAGGGGTAGCAGCGTGGGAGACCCAGTACTTC. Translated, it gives CASSPPGVAAWETQYF. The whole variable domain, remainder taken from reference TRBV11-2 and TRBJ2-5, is EAGVAQSPRYKIIEKRQSVAFWCNPISGHATLYWYQQILGQGPKLLIQFQNNGVVDDSQLPKDRFSAERLKGVDSTLKIQPAKLEDSAVYLCASSPPGVAAWETQYFGPGTRLLVL.

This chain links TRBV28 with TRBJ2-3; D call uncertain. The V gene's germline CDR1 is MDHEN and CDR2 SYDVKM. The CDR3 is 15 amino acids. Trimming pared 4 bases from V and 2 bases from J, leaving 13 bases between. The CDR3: CASSSLAIATDTQYF. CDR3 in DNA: TGTGCCAGCAGTTCCCTCGCTATTGCCACAGATACGCAGTATTTT.

The CDR3 here is CASSRTAGNSPLHF. Here the CDR3 DNA reads TGTGCCAGCAGCAGGACAGCGGGTAATTCACCCCTCCACTTT. This chain joins TRBV3-1 and TRBJ1-6; D perhaps matches TRBD1 (6 bases). This CDR3 is 14 amino acids long. Germline CDR1 reads LGHDT; CDR2 reads YNNKEL (reference sequence). V was cut by 5 bases and J by 6 bases, with 11 bases left in between. Full variable domain (outside the CDR3, taken from reference TRBV3-1 and TRBJ1-6): DTAVSQTPKYLVTQMGNDKSIKCEQNLGHDTMYWYKQDSKKFLKIMFSYNNKELIINETVPNRFSPKSPDKAHLNLHINSLELGDSAVYFCASSRTAGNSPLHFGNGTRLTVT.

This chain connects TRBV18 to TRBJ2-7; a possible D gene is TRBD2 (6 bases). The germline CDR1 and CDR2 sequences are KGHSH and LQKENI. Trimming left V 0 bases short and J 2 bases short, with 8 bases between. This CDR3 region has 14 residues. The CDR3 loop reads CASSPPEGPYEQYF. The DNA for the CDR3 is TGTGCCAGCTCACCACCGGAGGGTCCCTACGAGCAGTACTTC.

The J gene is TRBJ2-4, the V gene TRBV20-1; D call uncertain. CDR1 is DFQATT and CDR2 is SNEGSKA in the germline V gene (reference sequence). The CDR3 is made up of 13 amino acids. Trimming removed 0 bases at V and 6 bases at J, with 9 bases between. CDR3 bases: TGCAGTGCTAGAGATGGAAATTCAAACATTCAGTACTTC. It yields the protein CSARDGNSNIQYF.

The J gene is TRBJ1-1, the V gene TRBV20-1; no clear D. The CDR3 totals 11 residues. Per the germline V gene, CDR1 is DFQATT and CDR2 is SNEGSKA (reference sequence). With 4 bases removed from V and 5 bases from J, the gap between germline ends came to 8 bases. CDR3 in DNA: TGCAGTGCTATATCGGGGACTGAAGCTTTCTTT. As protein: CSAISGTEAFF.

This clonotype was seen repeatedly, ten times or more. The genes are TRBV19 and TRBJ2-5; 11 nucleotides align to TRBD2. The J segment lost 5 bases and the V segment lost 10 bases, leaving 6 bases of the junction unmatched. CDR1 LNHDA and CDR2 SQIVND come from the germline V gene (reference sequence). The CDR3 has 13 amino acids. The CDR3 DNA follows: TGTGCCACCAAACTAGCGGGAGTTGAGACCCAGTACTTC. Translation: CATKLAGVETQYF.

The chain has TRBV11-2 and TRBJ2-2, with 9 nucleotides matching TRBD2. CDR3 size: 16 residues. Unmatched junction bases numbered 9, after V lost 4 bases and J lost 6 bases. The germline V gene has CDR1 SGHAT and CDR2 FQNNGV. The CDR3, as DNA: TGTGCCAGCAGCTCCGGGGAGCGGGGGGTAGCCGGGGAGCTGTTTTTT. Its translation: CASSSGERGVAGELFF.

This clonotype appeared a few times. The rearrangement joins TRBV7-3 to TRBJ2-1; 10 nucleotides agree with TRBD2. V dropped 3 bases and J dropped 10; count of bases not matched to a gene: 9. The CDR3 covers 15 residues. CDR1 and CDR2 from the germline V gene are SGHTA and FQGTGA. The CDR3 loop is CASSLELAGRGEQFF. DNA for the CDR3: TGTGCCAGCAGCTTGGAACTAGCGGGAAGGGGAGAGCAGTTCTTC.

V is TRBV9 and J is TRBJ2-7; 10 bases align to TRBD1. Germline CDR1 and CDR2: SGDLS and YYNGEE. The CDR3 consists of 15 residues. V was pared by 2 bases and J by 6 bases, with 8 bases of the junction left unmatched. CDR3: CASSVGDRGVGEQYF. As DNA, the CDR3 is TGTGCCAGCAGCGTCGGGGACAGGGGTGTCGGCGAGCAGTACTTC.

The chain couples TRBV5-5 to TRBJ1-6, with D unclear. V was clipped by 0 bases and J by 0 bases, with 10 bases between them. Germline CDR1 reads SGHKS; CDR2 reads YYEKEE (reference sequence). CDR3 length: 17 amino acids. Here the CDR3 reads CASSLEAASSYNSPLHF. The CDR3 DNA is TGTGCCAGCAGCTTGGAGGCGGCGTCCTCCTATAATTCACCCCTCCACTTT.

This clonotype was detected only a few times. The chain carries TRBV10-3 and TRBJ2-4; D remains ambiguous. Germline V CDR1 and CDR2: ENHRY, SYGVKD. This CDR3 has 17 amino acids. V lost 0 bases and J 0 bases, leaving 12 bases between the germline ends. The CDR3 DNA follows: TGTGCCATCAGTGAGTCGGTGGCAGAACTAGCCAAAAACATTCAGTACTTC. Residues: CAISESVAELAKNIQYF.

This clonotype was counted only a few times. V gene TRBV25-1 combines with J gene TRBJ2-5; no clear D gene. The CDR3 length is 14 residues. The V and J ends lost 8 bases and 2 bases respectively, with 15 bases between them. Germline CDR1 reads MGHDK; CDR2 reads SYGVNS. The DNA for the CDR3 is TGTGCCAGCCGCTCCTGGACGGAACAAGAGACCCAGTACTTC. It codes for CASRSWTEQETQYF.

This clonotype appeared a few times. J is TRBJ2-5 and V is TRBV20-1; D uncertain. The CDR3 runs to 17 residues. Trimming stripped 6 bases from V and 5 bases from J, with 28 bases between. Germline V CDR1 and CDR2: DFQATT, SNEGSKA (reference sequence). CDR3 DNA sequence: TGCAGTGCCATACCGATAAGTTCTGGCCACCGGTCGGAGACCCAGTACTTC. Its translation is CSAIPISSGHRSETQYF.